This entry describes one TCR beta chain. The data belong to a study of cytomegalovirus exposure and HLA in healthy donors. In the PCR, 60 Vbeta and 13 Jbeta primers were used. Repertoires were generated with immunoSEQ multiplex PCR, while TCRdb's copy carries only in-frame clones and drops some. The listing records around 44,000 clones. CDR3 length equals 15 residues. Germline CDR1 reads SGHNT; CDR2 reads YENEEA. V lost 5 bases and J 7 bases, leaving 17 bases between the germline ends. The gene calls are TRBV11-3 and TRBJ2-2, with D possibly matching TRBD1 (6 bases). Material for sequencing was PBMCs. The source is a male donor in good health and CMV-seropositive. The CDR3 here is CASSPVRGYDGELFF. Written as DNA, the CDR3 is TGTGCCAGCAGCCCAGTGAGGGGGTACGACGGGGAGCTGTTTTTT.